This is a list of T cell receptor beta chains from one sample in a study of T-cell reconstitution after alpha-beta-depleted transplantation in children. TCRdb redid the calling of the PCR reads with MiXCR, one entry per CDR3 protein. The sample comprises some 150,000 distinct CDR3 sequences, roughly 9% of which are singletons, and roughly 20% rests with the top ten. Sequenced here: PBMCs, mostly from graft donor cells, sampled 180 days after TCRalphabeta/CD19-depleted stem cell transplant. These receptors were taken from a female patient between 2 and 15 years old who had a stem cell transplant for congenital amegakaryocytic thrombocytopenia, so the T cells may come from the graft donor. Both conserved end residues are part of each CDR3. The order of the fields is clone size, J gene, D gene, V gene, CDR3 DNA, CDR3 protein. D genes are given only for firm matches. Part of the rows lack a size; the others show once, few, many or a class for expanded clones.

size: .
J: TRBJ2-3
D: .
V: TRBV6-1
DNA: TGTGCCAGCAGCTTCCAGCGGGTTAGCACAGATACGCAGTATTTT
CDR3: CASSFQRVSTDTQYF

size: many
J: TRBJ2-2
D: .
V: TRBV28
DNA: TGTGCCAGCAGTTTAGGACCCTTAGCCGGGGAGCTGTTTTTT
CDR3: CASSLGPLAGELFF

size: .
J: TRBJ2-7
D: .
V: TRBV20-1
DNA: TGCAGTGCTAGACTGTCCTACGAGCAGTACTTC
CDR3: CSARLSYEQYF

size: .
J: TRBJ2-1
D: TRBD1
V: TRBV5-1
DNA: TGCGCCAGCAGCTGGGGGACAGGGCGGGATGAGCAGTTCTTC
CDR3: CASSWGTGRDEQFF

size: many
J: TRBJ2-6
D: TRBD2
V: TRBV6-4
DNA: TGTGCCAGCAGTCGCTGGGGGGGAACACTCTCTGGGGCCAACGTCCTGACTTTC
CDR3: CASSRWGGTLSGANVLTF

size: many
J: TRBJ1-1
D: .
V: TRBV14
DNA: TGTGCCAGCAGCCAAGATCATCCGGGGGTGGACACTGAAGCTTTCTTT
CDR3: CASSQDHPGVDTEAFF

size: few
J: TRBJ2-1
D: .
V: TRBV20-1
DNA: TGCAGTGCTAGAAGAGGACTCGCCGGCGGAGAGCAGTTCTTC
CDR3: CSARRGLAGGEQFF

size: many
J: TRBJ2-3
D: TRBD2
V: TRBV5-5
DNA: TGTGCCAGCAGGTTGGGACTAGAGATGAGCACAGATACGCAGTATTTT
CDR3: CASRLGLEMSTDTQYF

size: many
J: TRBJ2-4
D: .
V: TRBV7-8
DNA: TGTGCCAGCAGCCCCCAAGGACAGAGTCTGGGGAGGATTCAGTACTTC
CDR3: CASSPQGQSLGRIQYF

size: many
J: TRBJ1-1
D: TRBD1
V: TRBV29-1
DNA: TGCAGCGTTGTCCCCACAGGGGAGCTGGGGGCTTTCTTT
CDR3: CSVVPTGELGAFF

size: many
J: TRBJ1-3
D: .
V: TRBV28
DNA: TGTGCCAGCAGTCCAAACAGGGTTGGAAACACCATATATTTT
CDR3: CASSPNRVGNTIYF

size: many
J: TRBJ2-1
D: TRBD2
V: TRBV20-1
DNA: TGCAGTGCTAGAGTCCCCCGGACTAGCGGGAGGACGAACAATGAGCAGTTCTTC
CDR3: CSARVPRTSGRTNNEQFF

size: many
J: TRBJ1-4
D: .
V: TRBV7-6
DNA: TGTGCCAGCAGTTTACAGCCAAATGAAAAACTGTTTTTT
CDR3: CASSLQPNEKLFF

size: few
J: TRBJ1-1
D: TRBD1
V: TRBV7-8
DNA: TGTGCCAGCAGCTTAGAGGGACAGGGCAGGACTGAAGCTTTCTTT
CDR3: CASSLEGQGRTEAFF

size: many
J: TRBJ2-7
D: .
V: TRBV7-2
DNA: TGTGCCAGCAGGATAGCGGCCGTCTCCGAGCAGTACTTC
CDR3: CASRIAAVSEQYF

size: few
J: TRBJ2-1
D: TRBD2
V: TRBV20-1
DNA: TGCAGTGCAAGAGAGCGGGGGGCGACCTACAATGAGCAGTTCTTC
CDR3: CSARERGATYNEQFF

size: few
J: TRBJ2-7
D: TRBD1
V: TRBV7-2
DNA: TGTGCCAGCAGCTTAGCTGGACAGGTGGGCGAGCAGTACTTC
CDR3: CASSLAGQVGEQYF

size: many
J: TRBJ2-7
D: .
V: TRBV10-3
DNA: TGTGCCATCAGCGCCCGGGGTCTCTACGAGCAGTACTTC
CDR3: CAISARGLYEQYF

size: few
J: TRBJ1-5
D: .
V: TRBV2
DNA: TGTGCCAGCAGTGAATTTGGTCAGGGAGGCAATCAGCCCCAGCATTTT
CDR3: CASSEFGQGGNQPQHF

size: many
J: TRBJ2-3
D: TRBD2
V: TRBV29-1
DNA: TGCAGCGTTACTTGGACTAGCGGGCTTCCCACAGATACGCAGTATTTT
CDR3: CSVTWTSGLPTDTQYF

size: many
J: TRBJ1-5
D: .
V: TRBV12-3/TRBV12-4
DNA: TGTGCCAGCAGTTTCCCCGGACAGCCCCAGCATTTT
CDR3: CASSFPGQPQHF

size: .
J: TRBJ1-2
D: TRBD1
V: TRBV4-2
DNA: TGTGCCAGCAGCCAAGCCGGACAGGGGTTGACTAACTATGGCTACACCTTC
CDR3: CASSQAGQGLTNYGYTF

size: .
J: TRBJ1-6
D: .
V: TRBV6-2/TRBV6-3
DNA: TGTGCCAGCAGGGAGATGCTGCGAAATTCACCCCTCCACTTT
CDR3: CASREMLRNSPLHF

size: few
J: TRBJ2-1
D: .
V: TRBV11-2
DNA: TGTGCCAGCAGCTTACTCCTCTTAGCCGGAGGCCACTACAATGAGCAGTTCTTC
CDR3: CASSLLLLAGGHYNEQFF

size: many
J: TRBJ2-7
D: .
V: TRBV4-1
DNA: TGCGCCAGCAGCCAAGAAGGGCAGGACTACGAGCAGTACTTC
CDR3: CASSQEGQDYEQYF

size: many
J: TRBJ1-5
D: .
V: TRBV4-3
DNA: TGCGCCAGCAGCCAAAACAGATACAATCAGCCCCAGCATTTT
CDR3: CASSQNRYNQPQHF

size: many
J: TRBJ2-3
D: .
V: TRBV7-2
DNA: TGTGCCAGCACCCCGGCGTTGGGGGCAGATACGCAGTATTTT
CDR3: CASTPALGADTQYF

size: many
J: TRBJ1-6
D: TRBD1
V: TRBV5-1
DNA: TGCGCCAGCAGCACCGACAGGGATCGTAATTCACCCCTCCACTTT
CDR3: CASSTDRDRNSPLHF

size: few
J: TRBJ2-1
D: .
V: TRBV29-1
DNA: TGCAGCGTCCGGGATTTCAATGAGCAGTTCTTC
CDR3: CSVRDFNEQFF

size: many
J: TRBJ2-3
D: .
V: TRBV18
DNA: TGTGCCAGCTCACCGTCGGGGCACTATACGCAGTATTTT
CDR3: CASSPSGHYTQYF

size: many
J: TRBJ2-7
D: .
V: TRBV5-8
DNA: TGTGCCAGCAGCTTGAGATTTTACGAGCAGTACTTC
CDR3: CASSLRFYEQYF

size: many
J: TRBJ2-1
D: TRBD1
V: TRBV4-1
DNA: TGCGCCAGCAGCCAGGGACAGGTCGATGAGCAGTTCTTC
CDR3: CASSQGQVDEQFF

size: many
J: TRBJ2-7
D: .
V: TRBV5-1
DNA: TGCGCCAGCAGTTTCGGGCCCCTCTTGGATTCCTACGAGCAGTACTTC
CDR3: CASSFGPLLDSYEQYF

size: .
J: TRBJ2-5
D: TRBD2
V: TRBV5-1
DNA: TGCGCCAGCAGCTTGGGAGGCGGGGGTGGCGAGACCCAGTACTTC
CDR3: CASSLGGGGGETQYF

size: .
J: TRBJ1-5
D: .
V: TRBV15
DNA: TGTGCCACCAGCTTGCTTTCTGGCCAGCCCCAGCATTTT
CDR3: CATSLLSGQPQHF

size: many
J: TRBJ2-6
D: .
V: TRBV7-9
DNA: TGTGCCAGCAGCTTATCAGGGGGGGGATCTGGGGCCAACGTCCTGACTTTC
CDR3: CASSLSGGGSGANVLTF